This T cell receptor (beta chain) was identified during a study of T-cell reconstitution after alpha-beta-depleted transplantation in children. Trimming took 4 bases from V and 4 from J, leaving 8 bases between them. Germline values: CDR1 SGHDT, CDR2 YYEEEE. The CDR3 is 12 residues long. A TCRbeta library incorporating unique molecular identifiers was prepared. TCRdb ran MiXCR on the PCR reads and lists one entry per CDR3 protein. The sample records approximately 400,000 distinct CDR3 sequences, about 11% being singletons. The source is a human donor who donated a stem cell graft to a child with acute myeloid leukemia. The genes are TRBV5-6 and TRBJ1-2; D not certain. The source material was PBMCs from the stem cell graft donor, sampled from the stem cell graft. The CDR3 reads CASSGVGYGYTF. The CDR3 nucleotides read TGTGCCAGCAGCGGGGTTGGCTATGGCTACACCTTC.